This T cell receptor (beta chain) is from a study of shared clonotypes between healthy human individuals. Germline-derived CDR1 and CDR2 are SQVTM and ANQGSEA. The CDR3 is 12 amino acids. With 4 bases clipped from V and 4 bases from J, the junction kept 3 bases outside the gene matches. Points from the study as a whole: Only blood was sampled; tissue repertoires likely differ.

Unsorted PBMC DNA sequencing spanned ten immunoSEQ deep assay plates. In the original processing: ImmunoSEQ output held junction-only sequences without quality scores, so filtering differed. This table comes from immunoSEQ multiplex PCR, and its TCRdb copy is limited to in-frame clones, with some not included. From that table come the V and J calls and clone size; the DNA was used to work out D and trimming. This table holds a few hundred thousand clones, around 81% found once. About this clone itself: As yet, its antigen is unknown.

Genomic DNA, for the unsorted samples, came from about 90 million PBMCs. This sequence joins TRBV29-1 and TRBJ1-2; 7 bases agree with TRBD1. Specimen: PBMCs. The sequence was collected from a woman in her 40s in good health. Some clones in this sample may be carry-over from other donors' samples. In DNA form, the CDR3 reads TGCAGCGTTGGCGACAGGGTCTATGGCTACACCTTC. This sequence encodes CSVGDRVYGYTF.